This passage covers 20 T cell receptor beta chains from one sample sequenced in a study of response to subunit inactivated influenza vaccine. TCRdb analysed the RT-PCR reads with MiXCR anew, one entry per CDR3 protein. Among more than 150,000 distinct CDR3 sequences listed, nearly 9.5% were seen once. Material: non-naive T cells sorted from PBMCs, obtained on the day of vaccination. These receptors were taken from a man aged 50-59 years who received an inactivated influenza vaccine.

This clonotype was seen at least ten times. The genes are TRBV11-2 and TRBJ2-7, with D possibly TRBD2 on 5 matching bases. The CDR3 totals 15 residues. Trimming shortened V by 7 bases and J by 0 bases, and 16 bases separated the two germline ends. CDR1 and CDR2 from the germline V gene are SGHAT and FQNNGV. The CDR3 loop reads CASNPADYSSYEQYF. CDR3 bases: TGTGCCAGCAATCCGGCAGACTATAGCTCCTACGAGCAGTACTTC.

In this sample, this clonotype turned up a few times. V usage is TRBV6-5 and J usage is TRBJ1-2; weak D call: TRBD1 (5 bases). The germline V gene has CDR1 MNHEY and CDR2 SVGAGI. V gave up 4 bases and J gave up 7 bases, with 13 bases separating them. The CDR3 covers 13 residues. CDR3 region: CASSLVRGAGYTF. The DNA for the CDR3 is TGTGCCAGCAGTTTGGTTCGGGGCGCTGGCTACACCTTC.

This clonotype was observed many times. This chain connects TRBV3-1 to TRBJ2-7, with D possibly being TRBD1 (5 bases). Per germline, CDR1 LGHDT and CDR2 YNNKEL (reference sequence). This CDR3 has 17 residues. Trimming left V 1 base short and J 3 bases short, with 19 bases between. The CDR3 sequence: CASSQGYLSGQYYEQYF. The DNA for the CDR3 is TGTGCCAGCAGCCAAGGCTATCTTTCAGGGCAATACTACGAGCAGTACTTC.

The sample holds a few counts of this clonotype. CDR3 amino acids: CASSDRNTGELFF. The CDR3, as DNA: TGTGCCAGCAGTGATCGGAACACCGGGGAGCTGTTTTTT. V and J are TRBV12-3 or TRBV12-4 and TRBJ2-2; D is unclear. The CDR3 has 13 residues. Trimming pared 5 bases from V and 1 base from J, leaving 5 bases between.

This chain links TRBV6-2 or TRBV6-3 with TRBJ1-1, with 8 bases identical to TRBD1. CDR1 is MNHEY and CDR2 is SVGEGT in the germline V gene. The CDR3 covers 14 residues. J was trimmed by 1 base and V by 4 bases; bases with no gene match: 2. The CDR3 loop reads CASSWTGPNTEAFF. For the CDR3, the DNA is TGTGCCAGCAGTTGGACAGGGCCGAACACTGAAGCTTTCTTT.

This clonotype was detected a few times. The chain employs TRBV2 and TRBJ2-7, with D hard to call. This CDR3 has 12 amino acids. V lost 7 bases, J lost 2 bases, and 9 bases lay in between. Germline CDR1 and CDR2: SNHLY and FYNNEI. The CDR3 is CASKRGTYEQYF. The CDR3 nucleotides are TGTGCCAGCAAGAGAGGAACCTACGAGCAGTACTTC.

This clonotype was seen at least ten times. This rearrangement joins TRBV12-3 or TRBV12-4 to TRBJ1-6; D may be TRBD1 (5 bases). CDR3 size: 14 residues. The V and J ends lost 2 bases and 8 bases respectively, with 10 bases between them. CDR3 coding DNA: TGTGCCAGCAGTTTACGTGTGGGGGATTCACCCCTCCACTTT. It is translated as CASSLRVGDSPLHF.

V is TRBV5-5 and J is TRBJ2-5; possibly TRBD1 for D (6 bases). This CDR3 has 16 residues. Germline-derived CDR1 and CDR2 are SGHKS and YYEKEE (reference sequence). Trimming took off 3 bases at V and 5 bases at J, with 20 bases between the two ends. The CDR3 DNA reads as TGTGCCAGCAGCTCTCAGATTGGCAGGGGCCCGGAGACCCAGTACTTC. This encodes CASSSQIGRGPETQYF.

In this sample, this clonotype turned up many times. This chain uses TRBV5-1 with TRBJ2-1; no firm D call. Germline-derived CDR1 and CDR2 are SGHRS and YFSETQ. Deletions cut 0 bases from V and 6 bases from J, with 10 bases between. CDR3 length: 14 residues. The CDR3, as DNA: TGCGCCAGCAGCTTGGCCCCCTCCCCCAATGAGCAGTTCTTC. It is translated as CASSLAPSPNEQFF.

This chain connects TRBV20-1 to TRBJ2-7; the match to TRBD2 covers 7 bases. V shed 0 bases and J 11 bases; nucleotides not matched to a gene: 7. The CDR3 runs to 12 residues. Germline assignment: CDR1 DFQATT and CDR2 SNEGSKA (reference sequence). As DNA, the CDR3 is TGCAGTGCTAGAGAATTTTGGGCGGGAGAGTACTTC. Its translation: CSAREFWAGEYF.

This clonotype was observed a handful of times. This chain uses TRBV14 with TRBJ2-5; D may correspond to TRBD1 or TRBD2 (6 bases each). The CDR3 sequence is 14 residues long. Trimming left V 3 bases short and J 5 bases short, with 13 bases between. Germline CDR1 reads SGHDN; CDR2 reads FVKESK. This CDR3 is CASSHGRGLETQYF. In DNA form, the CDR3 reads TGTGCCAGCAGCCACGGTCGGGGGCTCGAGACCCAGTACTTC.

This chain uses TRBV6-1 with TRBJ2-3, with 9 bases lining up with TRBD2. This CDR3 region has 16 residues. V lost 1 base to trimming and J lost 2 bases; unmatched junction nucleotides: 4. Per germline, CDR1 MNHNS and CDR2 SASEGT. The CDR3 loop reads CASSEEVAGVTDTQYF. The CDR3 coding sequence is TGTGCCAGCAGTGAAGAAGTAGCGGGAGTCACAGATACGCAGTATTTT.

This clonotype was detected a few times. This chain links TRBV6-2 or TRBV6-3 with TRBJ2-7; D might be TRBD1 or TRBD2, each matching 5 bases. The CDR3 consists of 16 residues. The germline CDR1 and CDR2 sequences are MNHEY and SVGEGT. The V gene lost 2 bases and the J gene lost 0 bases, with 14 bases spanning the gap. This chain's CDR3 is CASSYLSGQLSYEQYF. The DNA of the CDR3 is TGTGCCAGCAGTTACCTCTCGGGGCAGCTCTCCTACGAGCAGTACTTC.

Details on this clonotype: A read error is possible here, since a much larger clone lies one base away. Lacking the conserved final phenylalanine or tryptophan, this CDR3 likely reflects a read error. The chain uses TRBV6-1 and TRBJ2-1; unclear D gene. Germline V gene data show CDR1 as MNHNS and CDR2 as SASEGT. Between the trimmed V and J ends, which lost 6 bases and 1 base, there was a span of 7 bases. CDR3 size: 13 residues. The CDR3 DNA sequence: TGTGCCAGCAGCGGGTATTCCTACAATGAGCAGTTCCTC. Translating it yields CASSGYSYNEQFL.

The V call is TRBV15, the J call TRBJ1-2; 8 bases are a match to TRBD1. Trimming at V came to 4 bases and at J to 8 bases, leaving 6 bases not matched to a gene. The CDR3 totals 13 residues. In germline, CDR1 is LNHNV, CDR2 YYDKDF (reference sequence). DNA of the CDR3: TGTGCCACCAGCAACCCGACAGGGGCCGGCTACACCTTC. Translated, it gives CATSNPTGAGYTF.

This clonotype has at least ten counts. This chain joins TRBV5-1 and TRBJ1-1; no clear D. Deletions cut 6 bases from V and 0 bases from J, with 9 bases between. Germline V gene lookup returns CDR1 SGHRS and CDR2 YFSETQ. This CDR3 has 13 amino acids. The DNA for the CDR3 is TGCGCCAGCAACCTGGACCTGAACACTGAAGCTTTCTTT. Translation gives CASNLDLNTEAFF.

This clonotype was counted between two and nine times. The rearrangement joins TRBV3-1 to TRBJ2-1; D call uncertain. The V and J ends lost 0 bases and 0 bases respectively, with 6 bases between them. This CDR3 comprises 15 residues. Germline lookup yields CDR1 LGHDT and CDR2 YNNKEL (reference sequence). The CDR3 loop reads CASSQDLDSYNEQFF. The CDR3 bases are TGTGCCAGCAGCCAAGATTTGGACTCCTACAATGAGCAGTTCTTC.

The chain uses TRBV7-2 and TRBJ2-5, with TRBD2 matching 8 bases. Trimming took 1 base from V and 4 from J; bases not matched to a gene: 5. In germline, CDR1 is SGHTA, CDR2 FQGNSA. The CDR3 is made up of 15 amino acids. The CDR3 region is CASSLGLALRETQYF. The CDR3 coding sequence is TGTGCCAGCAGCTTAGGACTAGCGTTAAGAGAGACCCAGTACTTC.

The V call is TRBV19, the J call TRBJ1-1; D gene unclear. CDR1 is LNHDA, CDR2 SQIVND, per germline (reference sequence). V dropped 7 bases and J dropped 2 bases, with 14 bases sitting between them. The CDR3 runs 14 residues. The CDR3 is CASTHREPNTEAFF. CDR3 in DNA: TGTGCCAGTACTCACAGAGAGCCAAACACTGAAGCTTTCTTT.

This clonotype was seen only a few times. The V call is TRBV7-9, the J call TRBJ1-6; weak D call: TRBD1 (5 bases). The V gene lost 1 base and the J gene lost 7 bases, with 14 bases spanning the gap. There are 16 residues in the CDR3. Germline V lookup: CDR1 SEHNR, CDR2 FQNEAQ (reference sequence). Here the CDR3 DNA reads TGTGCCAGCAGCTTAGTTACAGGCCAACGGAATTCACCCCTCCACTTT. Its protein is CASSLVTGQRNSPLHF.